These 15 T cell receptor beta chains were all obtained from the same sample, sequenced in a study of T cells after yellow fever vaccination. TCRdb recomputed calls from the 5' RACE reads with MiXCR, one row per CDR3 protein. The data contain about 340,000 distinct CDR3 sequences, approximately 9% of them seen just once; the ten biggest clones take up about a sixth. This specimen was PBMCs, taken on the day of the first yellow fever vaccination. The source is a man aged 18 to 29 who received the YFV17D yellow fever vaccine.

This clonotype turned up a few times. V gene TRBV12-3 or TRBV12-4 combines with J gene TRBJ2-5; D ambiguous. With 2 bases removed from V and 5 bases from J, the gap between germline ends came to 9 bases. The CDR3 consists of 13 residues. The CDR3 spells CASSLSGKETQYF. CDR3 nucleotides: TGTGCCAGCAGTTTATCTGGGAAGGAGACCCAGTACTTC.

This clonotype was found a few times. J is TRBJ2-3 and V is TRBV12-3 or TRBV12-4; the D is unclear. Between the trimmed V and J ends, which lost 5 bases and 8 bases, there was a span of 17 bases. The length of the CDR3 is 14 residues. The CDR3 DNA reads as TGTGCCAGCAGTACCTCCTCTCCGTTGGTTACGCAGTATTTT. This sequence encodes CASSTSSPLVTQYF.

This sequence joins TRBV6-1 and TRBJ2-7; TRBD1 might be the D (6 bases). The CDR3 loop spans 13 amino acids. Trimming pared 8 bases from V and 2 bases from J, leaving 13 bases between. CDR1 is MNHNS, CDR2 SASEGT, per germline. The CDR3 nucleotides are TGTGCCAGCGAACAGACAGGAACCTACGAGCAGTACTTC. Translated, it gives CASEQTGTYEQYF.

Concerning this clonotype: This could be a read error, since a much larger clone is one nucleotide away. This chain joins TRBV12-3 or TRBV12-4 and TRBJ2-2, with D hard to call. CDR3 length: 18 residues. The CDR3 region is CAISLGPGEGRPTGELFF. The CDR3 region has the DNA TGTGCCATCAGTTTAGGGCCTGGGGAAGGGCGTCCCACCGGGGAGCTGTTTTTT.

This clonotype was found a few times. CDR3 sequence reads: CASSSRATEAFF. CDR3 bases: TGTGCCAGCAGTTCTCGGGCCACTGAAGCTTTCTTT. This chain connects TRBV28 to TRBJ1-1; D is ambiguous. Germline values: CDR1 MDHEN, CDR2 SYDVKM. The CDR3 extends over 12 amino acids. The V gene lost 4 bases and the J gene lost 4 bases, with 7 bases spanning the gap.

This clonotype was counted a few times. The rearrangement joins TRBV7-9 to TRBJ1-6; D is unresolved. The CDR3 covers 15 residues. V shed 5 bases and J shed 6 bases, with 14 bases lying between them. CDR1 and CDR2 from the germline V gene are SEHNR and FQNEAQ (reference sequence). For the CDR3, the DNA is TGTGCCAGCAGCCAACTCGCACAGTTTAATTCACCCCTCCACTTT. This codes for CASSQLAQFNSPLHF.

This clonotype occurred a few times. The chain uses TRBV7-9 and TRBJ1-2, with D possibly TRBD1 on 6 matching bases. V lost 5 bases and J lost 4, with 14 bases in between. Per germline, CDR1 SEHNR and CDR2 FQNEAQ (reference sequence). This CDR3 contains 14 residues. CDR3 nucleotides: TGTGCCAGCAGCCCATACGGGGGGCCCTATGGCTACACCTTC. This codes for CASSPYGGPYGYTF.

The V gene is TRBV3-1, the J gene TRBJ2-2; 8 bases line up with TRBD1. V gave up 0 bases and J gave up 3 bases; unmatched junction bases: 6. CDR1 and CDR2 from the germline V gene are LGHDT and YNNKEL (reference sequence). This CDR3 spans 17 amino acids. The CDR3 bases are TGTGCCAGCAGCCAAGATTGGTCGACAGGGGACACCGGGGAGCTGTTTTTT. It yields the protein CASSQDWSTGDTGELFF.

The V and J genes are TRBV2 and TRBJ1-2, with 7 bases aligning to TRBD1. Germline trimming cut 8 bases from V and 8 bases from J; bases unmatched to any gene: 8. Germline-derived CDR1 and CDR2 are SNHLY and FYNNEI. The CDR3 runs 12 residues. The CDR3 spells CASGEGARGYTF. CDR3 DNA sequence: TGTGCCAGCGGAGAGGGGGCGCGGGGCTACACCTTC. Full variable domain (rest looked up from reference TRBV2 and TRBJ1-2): EPEVTQTPSHQVTQMGQEVILRCVPISNHLYFYWYRQILGQKVEFLVSFYNNEISEKSEIFDDQFSVERPDGSNFTLKIRSTKLEDSAMYFCASGEGARGYTFGSGTRLTVV.

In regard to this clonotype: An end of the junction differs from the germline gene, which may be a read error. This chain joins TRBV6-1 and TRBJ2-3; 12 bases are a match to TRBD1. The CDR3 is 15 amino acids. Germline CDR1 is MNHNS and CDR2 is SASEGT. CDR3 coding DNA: TGTGCCAGCAGGGAAGGGACAGGGGGCTCAGATACGCAGTATTTT. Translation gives CASREGTGGSDTQYF.

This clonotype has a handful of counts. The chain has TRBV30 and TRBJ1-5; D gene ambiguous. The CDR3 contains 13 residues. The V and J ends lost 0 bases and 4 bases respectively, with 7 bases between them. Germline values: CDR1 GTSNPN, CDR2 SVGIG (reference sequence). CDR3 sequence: CAWSVDENQPQHF. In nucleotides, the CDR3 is TGTGCCTGGAGTGTTGACGAGAATCAGCCCCAGCATTTT.

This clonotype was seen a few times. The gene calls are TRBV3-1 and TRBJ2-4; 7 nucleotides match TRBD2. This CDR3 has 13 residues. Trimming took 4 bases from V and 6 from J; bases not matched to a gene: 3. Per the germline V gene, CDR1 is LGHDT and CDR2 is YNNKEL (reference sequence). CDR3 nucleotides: TGTGCCAGCAGCCCCGGGGGGACAAACATTCAGTACTTC. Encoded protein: CASSPGGTNIQYF.

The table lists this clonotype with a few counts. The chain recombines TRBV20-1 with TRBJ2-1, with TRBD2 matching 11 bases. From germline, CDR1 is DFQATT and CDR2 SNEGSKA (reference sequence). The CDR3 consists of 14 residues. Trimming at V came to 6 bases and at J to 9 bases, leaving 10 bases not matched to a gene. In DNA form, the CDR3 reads TGCAGTGCCGCAAATAGCGGGGGGGCCTCTGAGCAGTTCTTC. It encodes CSAANSGGASEQFF.

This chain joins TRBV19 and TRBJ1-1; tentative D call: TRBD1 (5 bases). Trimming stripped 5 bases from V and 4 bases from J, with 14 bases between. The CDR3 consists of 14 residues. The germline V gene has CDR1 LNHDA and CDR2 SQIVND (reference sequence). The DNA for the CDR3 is TGTGCCAGTAGTCTCCGCGCGGGGGGCACTGAAGCTTTCTTT. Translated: CASSLRAGGTEAFF.

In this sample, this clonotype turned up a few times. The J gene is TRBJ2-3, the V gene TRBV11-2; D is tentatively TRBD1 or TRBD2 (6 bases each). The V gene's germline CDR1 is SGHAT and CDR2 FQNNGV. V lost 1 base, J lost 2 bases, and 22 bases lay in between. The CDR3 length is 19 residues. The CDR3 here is CASSLGGGWGHSTTDTQYF. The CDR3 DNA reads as TGTGCCAGCAGCTTAGGAGGGGGGTGGGGACACTCTACCACAGATACGCAGTATTTT.